This T cell receptor (beta chain) was retrieved from a study of T cell changes during pregnancy in multiple sclerosis. The CDR3 has 15 residues. J gave up 5 bases and V 6 bases, and 4 bases lay outside the gene matches. CDR1 and CDR2 (germline): MRHNA, SNTAGT. The protocol was immunoSEQ multiplex PCR, while the TCRdb copy is restricted to in-frame clones and leaves out a portion. This sample yields some 60,000 clones, of which nearly 95% are seen a single time; 0.7% to 1% belongs to the top ten. The clonotype was recovered from a female donor with multiple sclerosis, enrolled in a pregnancy study. The chain joins TRBV6-4 to TRBJ2-5, with 15 bases lining up with TRBD2. Sequenced here: peripheral blood, sampled in the first trimester of pregnancy. The CDR3 region is CASRPGTSGGETQYF. The CDR3 DNA sequence: TGTGCCAGCAGACCCGGGACTAGCGGGGGGGAGACCCAGTACTTC.